This T cell receptor beta chain comes out of a study of CD8 T cells in Susac syndrome. Trimming took off 0 bases at V and 0 bases at J, with 9 bases between the two ends. The CDR3 length is 16 residues. Germline V lookup: CDR1 SGHTA, CDR2 FQGTGA. Sequencing of TCR beta was undertaken in CD8+ and CD4+ T cells derived from blood. Reverse transcription of about 0.5 to 1 ug RNA was carried out with random hexamers. TCRdb fed the immunoSEQ multiplex PCR reads into MiXCR, producing one record per CDR3 protein. Seen here are over 100,000 distinct CDR3 sequences, approximately 96% observed once, and the top ten hold more than 0.12%.

The chain uses TRBV7-3 and TRBJ2-1; D remains ambiguous. Sequencing used CD4+ T cells from PBMCs. The sequence was collected from a human donor with Susac syndrome. In DNA, the CDR3 is TGTGCCAGCAGCTTAACGGCAAGGTCCTCCTACAATGAGCAGTTCTTC. Translation gives CASSLTARSSYNEQFF.